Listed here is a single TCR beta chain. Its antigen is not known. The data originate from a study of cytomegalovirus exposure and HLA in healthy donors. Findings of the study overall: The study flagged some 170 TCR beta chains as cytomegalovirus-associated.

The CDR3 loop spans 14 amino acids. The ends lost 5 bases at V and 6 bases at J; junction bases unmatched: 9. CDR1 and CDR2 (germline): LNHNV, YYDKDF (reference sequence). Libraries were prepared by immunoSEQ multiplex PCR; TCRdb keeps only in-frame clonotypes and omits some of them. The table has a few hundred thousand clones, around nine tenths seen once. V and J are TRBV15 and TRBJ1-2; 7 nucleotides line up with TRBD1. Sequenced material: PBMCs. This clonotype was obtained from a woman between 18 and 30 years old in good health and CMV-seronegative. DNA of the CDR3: TGTGCCACCAGCTCCCCGGGGACAGTACATGGCTACACCTTC. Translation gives CATSSPGTVHGYTF.